Shown below are 7 T cell receptor beta chains from a single sample sequenced in a study of T-cell memory formation after mild COVID-19. One entry per CDR3 protein, called by TCRdb with MiXCR from the 5' RACE reads. The data show about 180,000 distinct CDR3 sequences, with about a fifth seen just once and around 3.9% held by the top ten. Sequencing was carried out using PBMCs or a T cell subset sorted from them (not recorded which). Receptors were obtained from a man aged 18 to 30 who had mild COVID-19 (a few samples of this study predate the infection). Cell type and time point are not known.

This clonotype was counted many times. The chain recombines TRBV5-1 with TRBJ2-7, with TRBD1 matching over 9 bases. Germline CDR1 SGHRS, CDR2 YFSETQ. The J segment lost 7 bases and the V segment lost 0 bases, leaving 2 bases of the junction unmatched. The CDR3 sequence is 13 residues long. The CDR3 DNA follows: TGCGCCAGCAGCTTGGGACAGGGGGGAGAGCAGTACTTC. This sequence encodes CASSLGQGGEQYF.

This chain uses TRBV7-8 with TRBJ1-3, with D possibly TRBD1 on 6 matching bases. With 2 bases removed from V and 4 bases from J, the gap between germline ends came to 12 bases. The CDR3 extends over 15 amino acids. Looked up from germline, CDR1 is SGHVS and CDR2 is FQNEAQ. The CDR3 DNA sequence: TGTGCCAGCAGCTTACGACAGGAATCGGGAAACACCATATATTTT. Amino acid sequence: CASSLRQESGNTIYF.

This clonotype was recorded a few times. The chain uses TRBV4-2 and TRBJ1-6, with a possible D match to TRBD1 (6 bases). Between the trimmed V and J ends, which lost 4 bases and 5 bases, there was a span of 12 bases. The CDR3 has 15 amino acids. The germline CDR1 and CDR2 sequences are LGHNA and YNFKEQ. The CDR3 sequence: CASSRGQGHNSPLHF. The CDR3 DNA reads TGTGCCAGCAGCCGCGGCCAGGGGCATAATTCACCCCTCCACTTT.

The CDR3 region has the DNA TGCGCCAGCAGCCTCGGGGGACAGGGTAATTCACCCCTCCACTTT. It is translated as CASSLGGQGNSPLHF. The chain employs TRBV5-1 and TRBJ1-6; 9 bases match TRBD1. Germline trimming cut 4 bases from V and 6 bases from J; bases unmatched to any gene: 5. CDR3 length: 15 residues. Germline assignment: CDR1 SGHRS and CDR2 YFSETQ.

The V call is TRBV7-2, the J call TRBJ1-1, with D hard to call. CDR1 and CDR2 (germline): SGHTA, FQGNSA. V shed 3 bases and J shed 1 base, with 6 bases lying between them. CDR3 length: 13 amino acids. The CDR3 bases are TGTGCCAGCAGCTTCCGGACGAACACTGAAGCTTTCTTT. Encoded protein: CASSFRTNTEAFF.

This clonotype was seen ten or more times. The chain carries TRBV2 and TRBJ1-4; D remains ambiguous. Germline-derived CDR1 and CDR2 are SNHLY and FYNNEI. V was shortened by 7 bases and J by 4 bases, with 7 bases between the two germline ends. The CDR3 runs to 12 residues. The CDR3: CASNRVNEKLFF. CDR3 DNA sequence: TGTGCCAGCAATAGGGTTAATGAAAAACTGTTTTTT.

There are a few counts of this clonotype. The rearrangement links TRBV29-1 to TRBJ1-5, with D possibly matching TRBD1 (5 bases). This CDR3 is built from 15 residues. Per the germline V gene, CDR1 is SQVTM and CDR2 is ANQGSEA. Between the trimmed V and J ends, which lost 2 bases and 2 bases, there was a span of 13 bases. The DNA for the CDR3 is TGCAGCGTTGAACCCCGGGGGAAGCGCAATCAGCCCCAGCATTTT. Translation gives CSVEPRGKRNQPQHF.